This T cell receptor (beta chain) emerged from a study of blood T cell repertoires in COVID-19. CDR1 is LGHDT, CDR2 YNNKEL, per germline (reference sequence). The V end lost 2 bases, the J end lost 4 bases, and 14 bases lay between the germline ends. CDR3 length: 15 amino acids. Authors' processing steps: It was from reference gene primer amplification that nucleated cell counts were estimated. Clones were read by immunoSEQ multiplex PCR, and TCRdb kept only the in-frame ones, dropping some. The D gene and trimming were derived from the DNA, and the V and J assignments and clone size from that table. Of about 310,000 clones in the sample, over 75% are singletons; the top ten hold around 8%.

The chain carries TRBV3-1 (or the pseudogene TRBV3-2) and TRBJ1-1; D not certain. The source material was peripheral blood. The sequence was obtained from a woman between 50 and 59 years old who had recovered from COVID-19. The CDR3 sequence is CASSQSYGSFTEAFF. The CDR3 nucleotides read TGTGCCAGCAGCCAAAGTTACGGGAGTTTCACTGAAGCTTTCTTT.